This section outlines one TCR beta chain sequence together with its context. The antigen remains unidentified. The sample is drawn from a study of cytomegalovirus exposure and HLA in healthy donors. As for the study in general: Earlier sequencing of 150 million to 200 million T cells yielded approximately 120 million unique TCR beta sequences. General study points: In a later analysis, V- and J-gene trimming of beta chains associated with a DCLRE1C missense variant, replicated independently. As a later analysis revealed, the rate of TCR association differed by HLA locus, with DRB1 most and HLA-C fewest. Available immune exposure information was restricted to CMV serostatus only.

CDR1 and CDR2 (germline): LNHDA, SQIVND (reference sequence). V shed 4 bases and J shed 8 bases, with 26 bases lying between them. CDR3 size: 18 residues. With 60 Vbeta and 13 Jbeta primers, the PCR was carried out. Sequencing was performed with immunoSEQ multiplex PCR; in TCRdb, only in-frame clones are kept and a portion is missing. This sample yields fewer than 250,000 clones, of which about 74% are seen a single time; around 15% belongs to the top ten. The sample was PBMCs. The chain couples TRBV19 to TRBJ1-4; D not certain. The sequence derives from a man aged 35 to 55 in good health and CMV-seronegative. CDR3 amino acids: CASSKASDLKFSDEKLFF. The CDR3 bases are TGTGCCAGTAGTAAGGCCAGCGATCTAAAGTTTAGTGACGAAAAACTGTTTTTT.